A selection of T cell receptor beta chains follows, all from one sample in a study of patients and donors after allogeneic stem cell transplantation. TCRdb reprocessed the RT-PCR reads with MiXCR, giving one entry per CDR3 protein. The table includes about 400,000 distinct CDR3 sequences, 16% detected once. The sample comprised blood, either unsorted or a sorted T cell fraction (not recorded which). The origin of the receptors is a human donor who was either an allogeneic HSCT recipient or a stem cell or donor lymphocyte infusion donor (not recorded which). It is not recorded whose cells these are; they may come from a transplant donor. CDR3s include the opening cysteine and the closing phenylalanine or tryptophan. The D gene is left open where the match is weak. Not every row has a clone size; where given, it reads once, few, many or a size class.

abundance: few; j_gene: TRBJ2-7; d_gene: .; v_gene: TRBV5-1; CDR3aa: CASRRQGVKSSVHEQYF; CDR3nt: TGCGCCAGCAGACGACAGGGTGTTAAGTCTAGCGTCCACGAGCAGTACTTC
abundance: .; j_gene: TRBJ2-6; d_gene: .; v_gene: TRBV30; CDR3aa: CAWGPGAGANVLTF; CDR3nt: TGTGCCTGGGGGCCAGGGGCTGGGGCCAACGTCCTGACTTTC
abundance: .; j_gene: TRBJ2-1; d_gene: TRBD1; v_gene: TRBV24-1; CDR3aa: CATSDTRGLNEQFF; CDR3nt: TGTGCCACCAGTGACACCAGGGGGCTTAATGAGCAGTTCTTC
abundance: .; j_gene: TRBJ2-3; d_gene: .; v_gene: TRBV5-1; CDR3aa: CASSFAGEDTQYF; CDR3nt: TGCGCCAGCAGCTTCGCTGGAGAAGATACGCAGTATTTT
abundance: few; j_gene: TRBJ2-1; d_gene: .; v_gene: TRBV12-3/TRBV12-4; CDR3aa: CASSSQTDSPGNEQFF; CDR3nt: TGTGCCAGCAGTTCCCAAACGGACAGCCCTGGCAATGAGCAGTTCTTC
abundance: .; j_gene: TRBJ2-5; d_gene: .; v_gene: TRBV5-1; CDR3aa: CASSLDAAGRQETQYF; CDR3nt: TGCGCCAGCAGCTTGGACGCGGCGGGGCGGCAAGAGACCCAGTACTTC
abundance: .; j_gene: TRBJ2-5; d_gene: .; v_gene: TRBV7-9; CDR3aa: CASSLVLGSAGETQYF; CDR3nt: TGTGCCAGCAGCTTAGTGCTCGGCAGTGCAGGGGAGACCCAGTACTTC
abundance: .; j_gene: TRBJ1-2; d_gene: .; v_gene: TRBV20-1; CDR3aa: CSAIGYTF; CDR3nt: TGCAGTGCTATTGGCTACACCTTC
abundance: .; j_gene: TRBJ1-6; d_gene: .; v_gene: TRBV4-1; CDR3aa: CASSPLGVSPLHF; CDR3nt: TGCGCCAGCAGCCCGTTGGGGGTTTCACCCCTCCACTTT
abundance: few; j_gene: TRBJ2-3; d_gene: TRBD1; v_gene: TRBV4-1; CDR3aa: CASSQDFFRDRGQDTQYF; CDR3nt: TGCGCCAGCAGCCAAGATTTTTTTCGGGACAGGGGGCAAGATACGCAGTATTTT
abundance: .; j_gene: TRBJ2-3; d_gene: TRBD2; v_gene: TRBV20-1; CDR3aa: CSAPWPDLAGVGTDTQYF; CDR3nt: TGCAGTGCCCCGTGGCCCGATCTAGCGGGAGTGGGCACAGATACGCAGTATTTT
abundance: .; j_gene: TRBJ2-3; d_gene: .; v_gene: TRBV20-1; CDR3aa: CSATGETDTQYF; CDR3nt: TGCAGTGCTACCGGGGAGACAGATACGCAGTATTTT
abundance: few; j_gene: TRBJ2-3; d_gene: TRBD2; v_gene: TRBV2; CDR3aa: CATRSGGEDTQYF; CDR3nt: TGTGCCACTCGAAGCGGGGGGGAAGATACGCAGTATTTT
abundance: few; j_gene: TRBJ2-2; d_gene: .; v_gene: TRBV3-1; CDR3aa: CASSHAGDTGELFF; CDR3nt: TGTGCCAGCAGCCATGCAGGGGACACCGGGGAGCTGTTTTTT
abundance: few; j_gene: TRBJ1-4; d_gene: .; v_gene: TRBV7-9; CDR3aa: CASSFAGGEKLFF; CDR3nt: TGTGCCAGCAGCTTTGCGGGAGGGGAAAAACTGTTTTTT
abundance: .; j_gene: TRBJ1-1; d_gene: TRBD1; v_gene: TRBV15; CDR3aa: CATSRPSQGARGNTEAFF; CDR3nt: TGTGCCACCAGCAGACCCTCCCAGGGGGCCAGGGGGAACACTGAAGCTTTCTTT
abundance: .; j_gene: TRBJ2-1; d_gene: TRBD2; v_gene: TRBV5-1; CDR3aa: CASSTSGDSEQFF; CDR3nt: TGCGCCAGCAGTACTAGCGGGGACTCTGAGCAGTTCTTC
abundance: .; j_gene: TRBJ2-7; d_gene: .; v_gene: TRBV11-2; CDR3aa: CASSPGTGTHEQYF; CDR3nt: TGTGCCAGCAGCCCCGGGACGGGTACACACGAGCAGTACTTC
abundance: .; j_gene: TRBJ1-1; d_gene: .; v_gene: TRBV14; CDR3aa: CASSQEDRTEAFF; CDR3nt: TGTGCCAGCAGCCAAGAGGACCGCACTGAAGCTTTCTTT
abundance: few; j_gene: TRBJ1-2; d_gene: .; v_gene: TRBV18; CDR3aa: CASSSRDTRNYGYTF; CDR3nt: TGTGCCAGCTCAAGCCGGGACACACGTAACTATGGCTACACCTTC
abundance: .; j_gene: TRBJ2-5; d_gene: .; v_gene: TRBV6-1; CDR3aa: CASSHTRMRETQYF; CDR3nt: TGTGCCAGCAGCCACACACGGATGAGAGAGACCCAGTACTTC
abundance: .; j_gene: TRBJ1-2; d_gene: TRBD1; v_gene: TRBV27; CDR3aa: CASSRDPTGTGGDGYTF; CDR3nt: TGTGCCAGCAGTCGAGACCCGACAGGGACAGGGGGGGATGGCTACACCTTC
abundance: many; j_gene: TRBJ2-5; d_gene: .; v_gene: TRBV29-1; CDR3aa: CSVWDYQETQYF; CDR3nt: TGCAGCGTTTGGGACTACCAAGAGACCCAGTACTTC
abundance: .; j_gene: TRBJ2-7; d_gene: TRBD2; v_gene: TRBV7-9; CDR3aa: CASSPSGREYEQYF; CDR3nt: TGTGCCAGCAGCCCTAGCGGGAGAGAGTACGAGCAGTACTTC
abundance: .; j_gene: TRBJ2-1; d_gene: TRBD2; v_gene: TRBV4-2; CDR3aa: CASSQGSGRVGNEQFF; CDR3nt: TGTGCCAGCAGCCAAGGGTCCGGGAGGGTGGGCAATGAGCAGTTCTTC
abundance: few; j_gene: TRBJ2-7; d_gene: TRBD1; v_gene: TRBV4-1; CDR3aa: CASSQPDRGRNEQYF; CDR3nt: TGCGCCAGCAGCCAACCGGACAGGGGGCGGAACGAGCAGTACTTC
abundance: many; j_gene: TRBJ1-6; d_gene: TRBD1; v_gene: TRBV5-1; CDR3aa: CASSPTGNNSPLHF; CDR3nt: TGCGCCAGCAGCCCGACAGGGAATAATTCACCCCTCCACTTT
abundance: few; j_gene: TRBJ1-6; d_gene: TRBD1; v_gene: TRBV20-1; CDR3aa: CSASGDSAGPLHF; CDR3nt: TGCAGTGCTAGTGGGGACAGCGCCGGACCCCTCCACTTT
abundance: few; j_gene: TRBJ2-5; d_gene: .; v_gene: TRBV24-1; CDR3aa: CATSDLGREETQYF; CDR3nt: TGTGCCACCAGTGATTTAGGGCGGGAAGAGACCCAGTACTTC
abundance: many; j_gene: TRBJ1-4; d_gene: .; v_gene: TRBV29-1; CDR3aa: CSVDGGDNEKLFF; CDR3nt: TGCAGCGTTGATGGCGGAGACAATGAAAAACTGTTTTTT
abundance: many; j_gene: TRBJ2-3; d_gene: TRBD1; v_gene: TRBV29-1; CDR3aa: CSVRQGLINTQYF; CDR3nt: TGCAGCGTCCGACAGGGGTTGATAAATACGCAGTATTTT
abundance: few; j_gene: TRBJ2-1; d_gene: .; v_gene: TRBV5-1; CDR3aa: CASSGASRGYNEQFF; CDR3nt: TGCGCCAGCAGCGGGGCTAGTCGTGGGTACAATGAGCAGTTCTTC
abundance: few; j_gene: TRBJ1-2; d_gene: TRBD1; v_gene: TRBV20-1; CDR3aa: CSARRDRAYGYTF; CDR3nt: TGCAGTGCTAGGAGGGACAGGGCATATGGCTACACCTTC
abundance: .; j_gene: TRBJ2-7; d_gene: TRBD1; v_gene: TRBV11-2; CDR3aa: CASSPDRVAYEQYF; CDR3nt: TGTGCCAGCAGCCCGGACAGGGTCGCCTACGAGCAGTACTTC
abundance: few; j_gene: TRBJ2-3; d_gene: TRBD2; v_gene: TRBV6-5; CDR3aa: CASSYLKIGTIPTDTQYF; CDR3nt: TGTGCCAGCAGTTACCTTAAAATCGGGACTATACCCACAGATACGCAGTATTTT
abundance: .; j_gene: TRBJ1-1; d_gene: .; v_gene: TRBV5-4; CDR3aa: CASSQDTGNTEAFF; CDR3nt: TGTGCCAGCAGCCAAGATACAGGGAACACTGAAGCTTTCTTT
abundance: .; j_gene: TRBJ1-1; d_gene: TRBD1; v_gene: TRBV5-1; CDR3aa: CASSLAGGVTEAFF; CDR3nt: TGCGCCAGCAGCTTAGCAGGGGGCGTCACTGAAGCTTTCTTT
abundance: few; j_gene: TRBJ2-2; d_gene: TRBD2; v_gene: TRBV7-9; CDR3aa: CASSPGRDTGELFF; CDR3nt: TGTGCCAGCAGCCCTGGGAGGGACACCGGGGAGCTGTTTTTT